This T cell receptor (beta chain) derives from a study of blood T cell repertoires in COVID-19. Study background: The study drew acute and convalescent COVID-19 samples from the United States, Italy and Spain. T cells, B-cell-depleted T cells, or PBMCs supplied cDNA or gDNA.

Generated by immunoSEQ multiplex PCR, the TCRdb table keeps only in-frame clones and is missing some. The sample has around 93,000 clones, about 75% seen once. Trimming shortened V by 6 bases and J by 8 bases, and 11 bases separated the two germline ends. The CDR3 sequence is 12 residues long. Germline CDR1 reads GTSNPN; CDR2 reads SVGIG (reference sequence). This chain connects TRBV30 to TRBJ1-6; D call uncertain. The TCR originated in a woman older than 75 with acute or convalescent COVID-19. Sequences were obtained from peripheral blood. Written as DNA, the CDR3 is TGTGCCTGTAACCAGGTCCATTCACCCCTCCACTTT. This codes for CACNQVHSPLHF.